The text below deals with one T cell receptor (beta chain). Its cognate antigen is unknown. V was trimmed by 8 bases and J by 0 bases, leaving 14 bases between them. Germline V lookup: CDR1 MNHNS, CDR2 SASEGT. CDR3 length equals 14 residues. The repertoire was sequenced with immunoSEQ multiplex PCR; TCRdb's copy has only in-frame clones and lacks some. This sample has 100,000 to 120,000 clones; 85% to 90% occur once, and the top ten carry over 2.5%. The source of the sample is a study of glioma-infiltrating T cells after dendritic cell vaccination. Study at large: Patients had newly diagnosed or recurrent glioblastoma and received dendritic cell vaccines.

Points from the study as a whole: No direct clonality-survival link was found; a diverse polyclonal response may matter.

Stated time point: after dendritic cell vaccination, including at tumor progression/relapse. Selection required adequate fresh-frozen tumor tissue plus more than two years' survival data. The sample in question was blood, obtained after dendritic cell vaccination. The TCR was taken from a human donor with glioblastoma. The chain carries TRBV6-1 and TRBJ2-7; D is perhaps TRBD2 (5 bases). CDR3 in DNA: TGTGCCAGCGATCTGGACTCGAACTCCTACGAGCAGTACTTC. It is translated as CASDLDSNSYEQYF.